A selection of T cell receptor beta chains follows, all from one sample in a study of identical twins. TCRdb independently ran MiXCR on the 5' RACE reads; one entry per CDR3 protein. Of more than 350,000 distinct CDR3 sequences detected, approximately 8.7% appear once; the ten largest clones hold 7.5% to 9.5%. Sequencing was performed on naive T cells sorted from blood. These receptors were collected from a woman aged 50 to 65 in good health. Each CDR3 is given without its conserved first and last residue.

j_call: TRBJ2-1; v_call: TRBV11-3; cdr3_aa: ASRNSGRNEQF
j_call: TRBJ2-2; v_call: TRBV29-1; cdr3_aa: SVGQGPGELF
j_call: TRBJ2-7; v_call: TRBV20-1; cdr3_aa: SAQKGPPYEQY
j_call: TRBJ1-4; v_call: TRBV20-1; cdr3_aa: SSSGASANEKLF
j_call: TRBJ1-2; v_call: TRBV7-9; cdr3_aa: ASSSRGDIAGYT
j_call: TRBJ1-3; v_call: TRBV28; cdr3_aa: ASSMAGRAHSGNTIY
j_call: TRBJ2-2; v_call: TRBV12-3/TRBV12-4; cdr3_aa: ASSLGYGQGPYRELF
j_call: TRBJ1-2; v_call: TRBV20-1; cdr3_aa: SATGAHSGTRT
j_call: TRBJ1-3; v_call: TRBV7-9; cdr3_aa: ASSLGGGTGNTIY
j_call: TRBJ2-1; v_call: TRBV5-1; cdr3_aa: ASSLTPGTSGGNEQF
j_call: TRBJ2-3; v_call: TRBV7-8; cdr3_aa: ASSFLWTSGSRESTRDTQY
j_call: TRBJ2-1; v_call: TRBV3-1; cdr3_aa: ASSRPRLAGGGGNEQF
j_call: TRBJ2-2; v_call: TRBV6-1; cdr3_aa: ASSDWTGTGELF
j_call: TRBJ2-7; v_call: TRBV20-1; cdr3_aa: SARDRPVKQY
j_call: TRBJ2-5; v_call: TRBV2; cdr3_aa: ASTPEETQY
j_call: TRBJ2-1; v_call: TRBV2; cdr3_aa: ASSEKSGSKLSYNEQF
j_call: TRBJ1-2; v_call: TRBV2; cdr3_aa: ANGQGLGYGYT
j_call: TRBJ2-5; v_call: TRBV2; cdr3_aa: ASSQTSGGQETQY